The clone carrying this T cell receptor (beta chain) has at least ten counts. No antigen is known for it. The source of the sample is a study of T cells in Graves' hyperthyroidism and ophthalmopathy. Across the whole study: Peripheral blood was taken when the disease was first diagnosed, before any treatment began.

Germline CDR1 reads DFQATT; CDR2 reads SNEGSKA (reference sequence). The CDR3 length is 13 residues. Trimming shortened V by 3 bases and J by 4 bases, and 11 bases separated the two germline ends. PBMCs stemmed from over 7.5 ml fresh peripheral blood. The investigators amplified TCR beta CDR3 regions from RNA transcripts. With the HTBI primer set, the TCR CDR3 went through a first round of RT-PCR. TCRdb reprocessed the multiplex PCR reads via MiXCR and lists one record per CDR3 protein. The sample records about 200,000 distinct CDR3 sequences, approximately 17% being singletons. Study-level results: Blood also contained most expanded thyroid clonotypes above 0.001. Researchers report that a 13 V-J model separated ophthalmopathy from stable hyperthyroidism.

The chain joins TRBV20-1 to TRBJ2-3, with a tentative D call TRBD1 (5 bases). Sequencing was done on a sample of blood. This clonotype was obtained from a man in his fifties with Graves' hyperthyroidism. The CDR3 loop reads CSARGRVPDTQYF. DNA of the CDR3: TGCAGTGCTAGGGGCAGGGTCCCAGATACGCAGTATTTT.